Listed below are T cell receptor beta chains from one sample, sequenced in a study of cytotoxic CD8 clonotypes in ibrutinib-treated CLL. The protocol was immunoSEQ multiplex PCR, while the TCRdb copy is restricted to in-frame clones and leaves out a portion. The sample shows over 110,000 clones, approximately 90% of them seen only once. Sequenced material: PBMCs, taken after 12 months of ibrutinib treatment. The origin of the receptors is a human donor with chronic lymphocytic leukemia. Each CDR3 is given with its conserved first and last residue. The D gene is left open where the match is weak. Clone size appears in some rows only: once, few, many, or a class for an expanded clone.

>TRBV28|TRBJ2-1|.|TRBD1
CASSLQGARHNEQFF
TGTGCCAGCAGCCTACAGGGGGCGCGCCACAATGAGCAGTTCTTC
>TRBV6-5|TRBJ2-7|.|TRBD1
CASSYSGTGSYEQYF
TGTGCCAGCAGTTACTCGGGGACAGGATCCTACGAGCAGTACTTC
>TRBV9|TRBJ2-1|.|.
CASSVGLEAYNEQFF
TGTGCCAGCAGCGTAGGACTAGAGGCCTACAATGAGCAGTTCTTC
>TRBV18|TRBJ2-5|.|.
CASSPVGQETQYF
TGTGCCAGCTCACCTGTAGGCCAAGAGACCCAGTACTTC
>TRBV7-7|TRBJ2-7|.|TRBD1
CASSAGTDSYEQYF
TGTGCTAGCAGCGCCGGGACAGACTCCTACGAGCAGTACTTC
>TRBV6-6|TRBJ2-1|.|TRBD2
CASSILAGGSTHEQFF
TGTGCCAGCAGTATACTAGCGGGAGGGTCTACACATGAGCAGTTCTTC
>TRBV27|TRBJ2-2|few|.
CASSFGPPNTGELFF
TGTGCCAGCAGTTTCGGACCCCCGAACACCGGGGAGCTGTTTTTT
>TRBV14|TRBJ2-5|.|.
CASSQGYQETQYF
TGTGCCAGCAGCCAGGGGTACCAAGAGACCCAGTACTTC
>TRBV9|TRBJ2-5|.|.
CASSVDYRPETQYF
TGTGCCAGCAGCGTAGACTATCGACCAGAGACCCAGTACTTC
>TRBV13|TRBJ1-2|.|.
CASSPLGQGYTF
TGTGCCAGCAGCCCACTAGGACAAGGCTACACCTTC
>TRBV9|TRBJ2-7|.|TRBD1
CASSVGPRDRGRYEQYF
TGTGCCAGCAGCGTAGGACCCCGGGACAGGGGTCGGTACGAGCAGTACTTC
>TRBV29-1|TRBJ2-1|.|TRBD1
CSVEVNIVTGRYNEQFF
TGCAGCGTTGAAGTTAATATCGTGACAGGGCGCTACAATGAGCAGTTCTTC
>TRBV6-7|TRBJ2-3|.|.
CASSWDGVDTQYF
TGTGCCAGCAGTTGGGACGGGGTTGATACGCAGTATTTT
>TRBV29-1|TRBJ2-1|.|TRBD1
CSVEGTGVYNEQFF
TGCAGCGTTGAGGGGACAGGCGTCTACAATGAGCAGTTCTTC
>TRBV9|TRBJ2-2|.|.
CASSVQGKNTGELFF
TGTGCCAGCAGCGTACAGGGCAAAAACACCGGGGAGCTGTTTTTT
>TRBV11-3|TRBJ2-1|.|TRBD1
CASSLWTGRDEQFF
TGTGCCAGCAGCTTATGGACAGGGCGGGATGAGCAGTTCTTC
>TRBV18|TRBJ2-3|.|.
CASSSQDLDTQYF
TGTGCCAGCTCATCCCAAGATCTCGATACGCAGTATTTT
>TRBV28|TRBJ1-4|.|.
CASTDLGNGEKLFF
TGTGCCAGCACCGATTTGGGGAACGGCGAAAAACTGTTTTTT
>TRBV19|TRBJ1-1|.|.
CASRPRERPEAFF
TGTGCCAGTAGGCCCAGGGAGAGACCTGAAGCTTTCTTT
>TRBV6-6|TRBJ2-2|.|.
CASRTAVLRGTGELFF
TGTGCCAGCAGGACAGCGGTCCTCAGGGGCACCGGGGAGCTGTTTTTT
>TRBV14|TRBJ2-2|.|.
CASTLQAGGELFF
TGTGCCAGCACCCTACAGGCCGGCGGGGAGCTGTTTTTT
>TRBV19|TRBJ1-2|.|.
CASSILPEPYGYTF
TGTGCCAGTAGTATCCTCCCGGAGCCCTATGGCTACACCTTC
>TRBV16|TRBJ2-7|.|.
CASSQTQSYEQYF
TGTGCCAGCAGCCAAACCCAGTCCTACGAGCAGTACTTC
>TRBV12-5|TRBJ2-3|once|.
CARGLGGTQYF
TGTGCTAGGGGTCTGGGGGGTACGCAGTATTTT
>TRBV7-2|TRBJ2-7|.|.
CASRQSYEQYF
TGTGCCAGCAGACAATCCTACGAGCAGTACTTC
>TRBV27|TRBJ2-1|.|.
CASIRAPGYNEQFF
TGTGCCAGTATAAGGGCCCCCGGCTACAATGAGCAGTTCTTC
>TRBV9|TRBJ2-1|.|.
CASSVGRGGPTYNEQFF
TGTGCCAGCAGCGTAGGAAGGGGAGGACCAACATACAATGAGCAGTTCTTC